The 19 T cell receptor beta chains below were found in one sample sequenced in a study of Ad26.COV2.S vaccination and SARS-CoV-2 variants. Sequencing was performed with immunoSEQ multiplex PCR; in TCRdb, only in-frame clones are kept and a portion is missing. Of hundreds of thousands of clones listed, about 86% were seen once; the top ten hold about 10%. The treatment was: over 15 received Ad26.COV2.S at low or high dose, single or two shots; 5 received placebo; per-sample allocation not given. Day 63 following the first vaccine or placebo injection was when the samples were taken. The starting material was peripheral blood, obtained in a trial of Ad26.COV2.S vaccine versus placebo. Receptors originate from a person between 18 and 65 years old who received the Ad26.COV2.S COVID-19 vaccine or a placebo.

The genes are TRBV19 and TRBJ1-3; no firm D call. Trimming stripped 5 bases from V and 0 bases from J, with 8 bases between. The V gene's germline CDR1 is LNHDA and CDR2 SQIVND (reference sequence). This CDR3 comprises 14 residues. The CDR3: CASSFRFSGNTIYF. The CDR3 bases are TGTGCCAGTAGTTTCCGATTCTCTGGAAACACCATATATTTT.

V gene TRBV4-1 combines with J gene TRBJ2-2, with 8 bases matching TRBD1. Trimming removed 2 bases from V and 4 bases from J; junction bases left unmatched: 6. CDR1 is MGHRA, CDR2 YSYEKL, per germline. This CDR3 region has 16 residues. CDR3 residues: CASSQLQGVGTGELFF. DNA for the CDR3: TGCGCCAGCAGCCAACTACAGGGGGTCGGCACCGGGGAGCTGTTTTTT.

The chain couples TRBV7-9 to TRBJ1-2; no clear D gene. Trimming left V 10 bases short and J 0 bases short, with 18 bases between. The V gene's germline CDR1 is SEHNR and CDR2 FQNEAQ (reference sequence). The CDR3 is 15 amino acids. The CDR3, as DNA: TGTGCCACCGAAGGACCCCCCTTCCCTAACTATGGCTACACCTTC. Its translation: CATEGPPFPNYGYTF.

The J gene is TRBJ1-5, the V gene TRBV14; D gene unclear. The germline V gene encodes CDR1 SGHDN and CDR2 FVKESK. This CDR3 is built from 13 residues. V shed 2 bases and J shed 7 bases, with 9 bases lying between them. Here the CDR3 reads CASSQSGSQPQHF. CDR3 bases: TGTGCCAGCAGCCAATCCGGTAGCCAGCCCCAGCATTTT.

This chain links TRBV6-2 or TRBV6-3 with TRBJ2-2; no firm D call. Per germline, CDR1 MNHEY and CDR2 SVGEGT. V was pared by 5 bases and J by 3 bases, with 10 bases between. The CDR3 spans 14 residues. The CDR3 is CASSPGTHTGELFF. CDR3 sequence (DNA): TGTGCCAGCAGTCCCGGTACTCACACCGGGGAGCTGTTTTTT.

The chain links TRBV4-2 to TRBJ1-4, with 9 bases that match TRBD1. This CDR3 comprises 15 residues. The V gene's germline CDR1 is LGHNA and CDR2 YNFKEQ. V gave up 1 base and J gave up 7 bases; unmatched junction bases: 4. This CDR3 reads CASSQVGQGVEKLFF. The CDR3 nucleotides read TGTGCCAGCAGCCAAGTGGGACAGGGTGTTGAAAAACTGTTTTTT.

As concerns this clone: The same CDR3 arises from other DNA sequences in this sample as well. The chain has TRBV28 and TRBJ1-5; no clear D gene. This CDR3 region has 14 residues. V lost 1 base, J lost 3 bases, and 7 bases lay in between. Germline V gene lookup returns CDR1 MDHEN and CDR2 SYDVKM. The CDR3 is CASSLSANNQPQHF. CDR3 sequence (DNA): TGTGCCAGCAGTTTATCTGCTAACAATCAGCCCCAGCATTTT.

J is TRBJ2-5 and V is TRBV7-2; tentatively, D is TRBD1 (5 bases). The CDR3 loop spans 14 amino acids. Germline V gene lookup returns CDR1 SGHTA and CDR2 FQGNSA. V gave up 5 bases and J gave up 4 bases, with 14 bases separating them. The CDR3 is CASSPGQGPETQYF. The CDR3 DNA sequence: TGTGCCAGCAGCCCAGGACAAGGCCCAGAGACCCAGTACTTC.

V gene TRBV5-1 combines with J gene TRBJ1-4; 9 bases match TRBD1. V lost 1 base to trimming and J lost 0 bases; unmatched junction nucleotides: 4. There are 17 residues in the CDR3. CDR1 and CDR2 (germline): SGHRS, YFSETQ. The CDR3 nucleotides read TGCGCCAGCAGCTTGCTGTGGACAGGGGCAACTAATGAAAAACTGTTTTTT. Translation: CASSLLWTGATNEKLFF.

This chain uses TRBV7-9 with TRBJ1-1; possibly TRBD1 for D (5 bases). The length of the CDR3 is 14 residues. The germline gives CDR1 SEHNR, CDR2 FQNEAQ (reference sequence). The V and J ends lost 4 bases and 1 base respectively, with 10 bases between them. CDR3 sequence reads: CASSSWQGNTEAFF. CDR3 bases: TGTGCCAGCAGCTCCTGGCAGGGGAACACTGAAGCTTTCTTT.

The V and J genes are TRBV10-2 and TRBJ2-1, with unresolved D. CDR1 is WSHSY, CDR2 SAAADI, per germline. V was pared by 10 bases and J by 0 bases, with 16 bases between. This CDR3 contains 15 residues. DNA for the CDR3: TGCGCCATCCTTGAGCCTCTAAGCTCCTACAATGAGCAGTTCTTC. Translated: CAILEPLSSYNEQFF.

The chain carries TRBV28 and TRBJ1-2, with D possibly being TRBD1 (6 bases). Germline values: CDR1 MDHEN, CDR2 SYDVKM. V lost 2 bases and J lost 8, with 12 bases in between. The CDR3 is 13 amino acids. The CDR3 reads CASSLPAGVGYTF. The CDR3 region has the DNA TGTGCCAGCAGTTTACCCGCAGGGGTAGGCTACACCTTC.

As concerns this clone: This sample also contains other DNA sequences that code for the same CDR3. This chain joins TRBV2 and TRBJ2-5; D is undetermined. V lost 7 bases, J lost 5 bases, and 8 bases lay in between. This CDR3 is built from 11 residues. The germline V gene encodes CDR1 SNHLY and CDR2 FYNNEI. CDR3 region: CASKFGETQYF. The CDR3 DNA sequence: TGTGCCAGCAAATTTGGGGAGACCCAGTACTTC.

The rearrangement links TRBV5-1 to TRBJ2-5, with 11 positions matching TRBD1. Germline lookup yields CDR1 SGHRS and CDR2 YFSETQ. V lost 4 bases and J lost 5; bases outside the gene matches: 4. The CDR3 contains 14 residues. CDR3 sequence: CASSARDRGETQYF. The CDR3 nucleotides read TGCGCCAGCAGCGCTCGGGACAGGGGGGAGACCCAGTACTTC.

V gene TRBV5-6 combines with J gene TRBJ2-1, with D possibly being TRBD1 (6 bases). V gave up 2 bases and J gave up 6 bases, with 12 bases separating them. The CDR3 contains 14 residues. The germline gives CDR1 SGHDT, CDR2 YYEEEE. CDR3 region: CASSLEGDGNEQFF. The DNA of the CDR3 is TGTGCCAGCAGCTTAGAGGGGGACGGCAATGAGCAGTTCTTC.

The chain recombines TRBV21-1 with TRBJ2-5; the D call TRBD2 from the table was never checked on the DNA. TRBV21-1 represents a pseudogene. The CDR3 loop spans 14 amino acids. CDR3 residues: CASSKAPQRGTQYF. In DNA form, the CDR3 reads TGTGCCAGCAGCAAGGCGCCCCAGCGGGGGACCCAGTACTTC.

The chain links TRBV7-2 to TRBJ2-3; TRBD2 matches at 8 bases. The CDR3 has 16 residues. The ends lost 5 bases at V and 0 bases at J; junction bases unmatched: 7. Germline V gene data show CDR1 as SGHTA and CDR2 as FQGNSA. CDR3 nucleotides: TGTGCCAGCAGCCAGCACCAGCGGGGGAGCACAGATACGCAGTATTTT. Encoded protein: CASSQHQRGSTDTQYF.

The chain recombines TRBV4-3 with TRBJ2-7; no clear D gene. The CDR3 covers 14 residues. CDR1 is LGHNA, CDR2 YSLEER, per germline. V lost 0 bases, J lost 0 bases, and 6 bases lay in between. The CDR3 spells CASSQDLSSYEQYF. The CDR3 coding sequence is TGCGCCAGCAGCCAAGATCTTAGCTCCTACGAGCAGTACTTC.

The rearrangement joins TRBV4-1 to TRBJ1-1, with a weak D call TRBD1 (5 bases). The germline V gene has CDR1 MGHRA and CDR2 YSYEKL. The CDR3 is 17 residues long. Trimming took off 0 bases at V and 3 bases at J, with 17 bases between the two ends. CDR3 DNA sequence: TGCGCCAGCAGCCAAGAGTCAGGGCTGAGGAGGGACACTGAAGCTTTCTTT. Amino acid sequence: CASSQESGLRRDTEAFF.